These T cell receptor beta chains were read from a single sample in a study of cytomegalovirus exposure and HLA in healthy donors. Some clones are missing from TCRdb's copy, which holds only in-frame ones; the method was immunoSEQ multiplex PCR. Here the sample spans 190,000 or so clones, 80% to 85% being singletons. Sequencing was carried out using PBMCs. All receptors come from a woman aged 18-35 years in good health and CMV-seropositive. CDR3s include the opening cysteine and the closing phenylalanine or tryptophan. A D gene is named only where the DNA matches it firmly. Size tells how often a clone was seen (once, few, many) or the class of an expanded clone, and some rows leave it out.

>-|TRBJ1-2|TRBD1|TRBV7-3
CASSPSTGHYGYTF
TGTGCCAGCAGCCCGTCGACAGGGCACTATGGCTACACCTTC
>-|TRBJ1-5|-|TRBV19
CASSENRPNQPQHF
TGTGCCAGTAGTGAGAACAGGCCAAATCAGCCCCAGCATTTT
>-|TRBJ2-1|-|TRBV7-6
CASSPNSGYNEQFF
TGTGCCAGCAGCCCAAACAGCGGCTACAATGAGCAGTTCTTC
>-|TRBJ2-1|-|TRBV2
CASRDKGVNEQFF
TGTGCCAGCAGGGATAAGGGGGTCAATGAGCAGTTCTTC
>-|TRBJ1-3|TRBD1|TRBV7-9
CASSSPDRDSGNTIYF
TGTGCCAGCAGCTCCCCCGACAGGGACTCTGGAAACACCATATATTTT
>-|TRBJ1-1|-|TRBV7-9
CASSLQLQNGAFF
TGTGCCAGCAGCTTACAGCTACAGAATGGAGCTTTCTTT
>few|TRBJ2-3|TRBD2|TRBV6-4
CASSPTGGPDTQYF
TGTGCCAGCAGTCCCACGGGGGGGCCAGATACGCAGTATTTT
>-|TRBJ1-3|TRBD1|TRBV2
CASSAERDSSGNTIYF
TGTGCCAGCAGTGCAGAACGGGACAGTTCTGGAAACACCATATATTTT
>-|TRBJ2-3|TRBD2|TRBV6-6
CASRLAGKQYF
TGTGCCAGCAGACTAGCGGGGAAGCAGTATTTT
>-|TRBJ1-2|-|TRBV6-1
CASSERLYGYTF
TGTGCCAGCAGTGAACGACTCTATGGCTACACCTTC
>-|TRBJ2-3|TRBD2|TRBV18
CASSFTSGGVDTQYF
TGTGCCAGCTCGTTCACTAGCGGGGGTGTAGATACGCAGTATTTT
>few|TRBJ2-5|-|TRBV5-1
CASSLEGETQYF
TGCGCCAGCAGCTTGGAGGGGGAGACCCAGTACTTC
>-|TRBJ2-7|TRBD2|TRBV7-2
CASIAERGATYEQYF
TGTGCCAGCATCGCCGAGCGGGGGGCGACCTACGAGCAGTACTTC
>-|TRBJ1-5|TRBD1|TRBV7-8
CASSYMGQASNQPQHF
TGTGCCAGCAGTTATATGGGACAGGCTAGCAATCAGCCCCAGCATTTT
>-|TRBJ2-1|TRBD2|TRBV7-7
CASSLSYSGGGTEQFF
TGTGCCAGCAGCTTATCTTATAGCGGGGGGGGCACTGAGCAGTTCTTC
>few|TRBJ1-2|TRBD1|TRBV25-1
CASSETGGYGYTF
TGTGCCAGCAGTGAAACAGGGGGCTATGGCTACACCTTC
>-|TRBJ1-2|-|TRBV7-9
CASSLEQGLYGYTF
TGTGCCAGCAGCTTAGAGCAGGGTCTCTATGGCTACACCTTC
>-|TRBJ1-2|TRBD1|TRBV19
CASSIPQGGGNYGYTF
TGTGCCAGTAGTATCCCCCAGGGGGGAGGTAACTATGGCTACACCTTC
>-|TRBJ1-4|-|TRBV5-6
CASSLRRLPGVLFF
TGTGCCAGCAGCTTGAGGAGGTTACCAGGTGTACTGTTTTTT
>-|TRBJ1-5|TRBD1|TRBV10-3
CAIRPGGGDQPQHF
TGTGCCATCAGACCAGGGGGTGGTGATCAGCCCCAGCATTTT
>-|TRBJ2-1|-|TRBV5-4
CASSSGTYMSNEQFF
TGTGCCAGCAGCTCCGGGACTTATATGTCTAATGAGCAGTTCTTC